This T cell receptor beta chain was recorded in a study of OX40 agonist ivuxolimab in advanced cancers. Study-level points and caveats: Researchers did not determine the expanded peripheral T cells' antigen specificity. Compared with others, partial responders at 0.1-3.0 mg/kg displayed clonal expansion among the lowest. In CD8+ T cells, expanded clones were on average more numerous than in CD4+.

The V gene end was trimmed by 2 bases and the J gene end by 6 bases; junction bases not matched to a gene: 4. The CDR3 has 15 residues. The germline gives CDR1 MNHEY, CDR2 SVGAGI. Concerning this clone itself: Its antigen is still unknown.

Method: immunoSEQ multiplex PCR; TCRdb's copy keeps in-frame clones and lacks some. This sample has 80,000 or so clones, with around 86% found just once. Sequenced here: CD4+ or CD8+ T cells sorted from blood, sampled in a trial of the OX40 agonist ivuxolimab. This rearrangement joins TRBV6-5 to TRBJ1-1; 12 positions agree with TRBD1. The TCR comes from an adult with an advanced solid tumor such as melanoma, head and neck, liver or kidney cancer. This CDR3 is CASSYGGTGGPEAFF. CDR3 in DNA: TGTGCCAGCAGTTACGGGGGGACAGGGGGCCCTGAAGCTTTCTTT.